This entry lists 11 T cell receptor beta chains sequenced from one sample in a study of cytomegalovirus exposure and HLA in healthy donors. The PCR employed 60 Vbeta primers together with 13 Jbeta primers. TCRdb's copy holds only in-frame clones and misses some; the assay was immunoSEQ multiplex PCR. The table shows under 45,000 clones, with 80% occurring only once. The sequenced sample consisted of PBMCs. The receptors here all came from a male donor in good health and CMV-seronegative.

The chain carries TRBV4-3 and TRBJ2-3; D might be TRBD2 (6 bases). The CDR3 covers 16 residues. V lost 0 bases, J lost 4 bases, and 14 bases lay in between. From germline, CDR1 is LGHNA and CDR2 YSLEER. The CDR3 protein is CASSQDPGGDPDTQYF. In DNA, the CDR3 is TGCGCCAGCAGCCAAGATCCGGGCGGGGACCCAGATACGCAGTATTTT.

The CDR3 bases are TGTGCCAGCAGTGACTTAGCGGGAGGGCAATACAATGAGCAGTTCTTC. Translation gives CASSDLAGGQYNEQFF. The chain is built from TRBV2 and TRBJ2-1; 11 nucleotides line up with TRBD2. The CDR3 has 16 residues. Trimming removed 3 bases from V and 4 bases from J; junction bases left unmatched: 5. The germline V gene has CDR1 SNHLY and CDR2 FYNNEI.

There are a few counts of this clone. CDR3 bases: TGTGCCAGCAGCGTAGAACAACGGCCGGGAGAAAAACTGTTTTTT. As protein: CASSVEQRPGEKLFF. The genes are TRBV9 and TRBJ1-4; D is uncertain. V lost 0 bases and J 8 bases, leaving 14 bases between the germline ends. Germline V lookup: CDR1 SGDLS, CDR2 YYNGEE. The CDR3 is made up of 15 amino acids.

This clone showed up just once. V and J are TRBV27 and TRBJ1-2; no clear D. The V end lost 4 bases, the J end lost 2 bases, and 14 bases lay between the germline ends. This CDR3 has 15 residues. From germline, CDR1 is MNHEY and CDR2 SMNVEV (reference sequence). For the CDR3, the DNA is TGTGCCAGCAGTTCCCGGGGTGGCTGGAACTATGGCTACACCTTC. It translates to CASSSRGGWNYGYTF.

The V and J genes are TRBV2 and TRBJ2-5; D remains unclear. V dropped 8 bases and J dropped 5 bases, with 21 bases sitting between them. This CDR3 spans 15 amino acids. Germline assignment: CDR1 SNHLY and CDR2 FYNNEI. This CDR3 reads CASQLRRGLGETQYF. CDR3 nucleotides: TGTGCCAGCCAATTACGCCGAGGTCTTGGGGAGACCCAGTACTTC.

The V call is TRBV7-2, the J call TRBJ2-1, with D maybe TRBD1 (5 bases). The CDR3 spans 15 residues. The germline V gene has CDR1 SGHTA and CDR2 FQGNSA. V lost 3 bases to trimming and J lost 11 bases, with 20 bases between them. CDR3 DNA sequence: TGTGCCAGCAGCTTTAGGGGCCAGTCCCTCGAGAAGCAGTTCTTC. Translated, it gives CASSFRGQSLEKQFF.

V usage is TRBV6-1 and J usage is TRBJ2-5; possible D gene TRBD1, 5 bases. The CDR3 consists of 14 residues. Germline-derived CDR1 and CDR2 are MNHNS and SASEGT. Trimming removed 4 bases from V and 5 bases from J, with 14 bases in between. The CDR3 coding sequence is TGTGCCAGCAGTGGAAGGGGTAGCTGGGAGACCCAGTACTTC. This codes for CASSGRGSWETQYF.

CDR3 in DNA: TGTGCCAGCAGCCAACAGGCCTACGAGCAGTACTTC. Protein: CASSQQAYEQYF. The J gene is TRBJ2-7, the V gene TRBV5-6; the D gene is possibly TRBD1 (5 bases). Germline CDR1 is SGHDT and CDR2 is YYEEEE. The CDR3 has 12 amino acids. V shed 4 bases and J shed 2 bases, with 7 bases lying between them. Complete variable domain (other parts from reference TRBV5-6 and TRBJ2-7): DAGVTQSPTHLIKTRGQQVTLRCSPKSGHDTVSWYQQALGQGPQFIFQYYEEEERQRGNFPDRFSGHQFPNYSSELNVNALLLGDSALYLCASSQQAYEQYFGPGTRLTVT.

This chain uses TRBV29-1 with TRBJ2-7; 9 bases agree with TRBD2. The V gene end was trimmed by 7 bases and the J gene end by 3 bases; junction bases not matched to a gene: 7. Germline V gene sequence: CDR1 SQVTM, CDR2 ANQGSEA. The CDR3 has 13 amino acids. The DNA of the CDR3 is TGCAGCGCGGTAGCGGGAGTCAACTACGAGCAGTACTTC. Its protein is CSAVAGVNYEQYF.

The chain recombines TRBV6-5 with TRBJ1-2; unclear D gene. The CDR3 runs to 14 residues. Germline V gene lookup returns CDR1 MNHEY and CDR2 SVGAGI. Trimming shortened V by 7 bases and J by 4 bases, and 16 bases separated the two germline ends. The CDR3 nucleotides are TGTGCCAGCAACCCTCTGGGAGAAGCCTATGGCTACACCTTC. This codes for CASNPLGEAYGYTF.

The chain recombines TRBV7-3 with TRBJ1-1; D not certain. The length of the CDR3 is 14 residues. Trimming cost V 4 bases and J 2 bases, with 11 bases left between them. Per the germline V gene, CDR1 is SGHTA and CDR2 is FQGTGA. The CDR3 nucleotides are TGTGCCAGCAGCTCGAGCGGCAGCAACACTGAAGCTTTCTTT. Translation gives CASSSSGSNTEAFF.